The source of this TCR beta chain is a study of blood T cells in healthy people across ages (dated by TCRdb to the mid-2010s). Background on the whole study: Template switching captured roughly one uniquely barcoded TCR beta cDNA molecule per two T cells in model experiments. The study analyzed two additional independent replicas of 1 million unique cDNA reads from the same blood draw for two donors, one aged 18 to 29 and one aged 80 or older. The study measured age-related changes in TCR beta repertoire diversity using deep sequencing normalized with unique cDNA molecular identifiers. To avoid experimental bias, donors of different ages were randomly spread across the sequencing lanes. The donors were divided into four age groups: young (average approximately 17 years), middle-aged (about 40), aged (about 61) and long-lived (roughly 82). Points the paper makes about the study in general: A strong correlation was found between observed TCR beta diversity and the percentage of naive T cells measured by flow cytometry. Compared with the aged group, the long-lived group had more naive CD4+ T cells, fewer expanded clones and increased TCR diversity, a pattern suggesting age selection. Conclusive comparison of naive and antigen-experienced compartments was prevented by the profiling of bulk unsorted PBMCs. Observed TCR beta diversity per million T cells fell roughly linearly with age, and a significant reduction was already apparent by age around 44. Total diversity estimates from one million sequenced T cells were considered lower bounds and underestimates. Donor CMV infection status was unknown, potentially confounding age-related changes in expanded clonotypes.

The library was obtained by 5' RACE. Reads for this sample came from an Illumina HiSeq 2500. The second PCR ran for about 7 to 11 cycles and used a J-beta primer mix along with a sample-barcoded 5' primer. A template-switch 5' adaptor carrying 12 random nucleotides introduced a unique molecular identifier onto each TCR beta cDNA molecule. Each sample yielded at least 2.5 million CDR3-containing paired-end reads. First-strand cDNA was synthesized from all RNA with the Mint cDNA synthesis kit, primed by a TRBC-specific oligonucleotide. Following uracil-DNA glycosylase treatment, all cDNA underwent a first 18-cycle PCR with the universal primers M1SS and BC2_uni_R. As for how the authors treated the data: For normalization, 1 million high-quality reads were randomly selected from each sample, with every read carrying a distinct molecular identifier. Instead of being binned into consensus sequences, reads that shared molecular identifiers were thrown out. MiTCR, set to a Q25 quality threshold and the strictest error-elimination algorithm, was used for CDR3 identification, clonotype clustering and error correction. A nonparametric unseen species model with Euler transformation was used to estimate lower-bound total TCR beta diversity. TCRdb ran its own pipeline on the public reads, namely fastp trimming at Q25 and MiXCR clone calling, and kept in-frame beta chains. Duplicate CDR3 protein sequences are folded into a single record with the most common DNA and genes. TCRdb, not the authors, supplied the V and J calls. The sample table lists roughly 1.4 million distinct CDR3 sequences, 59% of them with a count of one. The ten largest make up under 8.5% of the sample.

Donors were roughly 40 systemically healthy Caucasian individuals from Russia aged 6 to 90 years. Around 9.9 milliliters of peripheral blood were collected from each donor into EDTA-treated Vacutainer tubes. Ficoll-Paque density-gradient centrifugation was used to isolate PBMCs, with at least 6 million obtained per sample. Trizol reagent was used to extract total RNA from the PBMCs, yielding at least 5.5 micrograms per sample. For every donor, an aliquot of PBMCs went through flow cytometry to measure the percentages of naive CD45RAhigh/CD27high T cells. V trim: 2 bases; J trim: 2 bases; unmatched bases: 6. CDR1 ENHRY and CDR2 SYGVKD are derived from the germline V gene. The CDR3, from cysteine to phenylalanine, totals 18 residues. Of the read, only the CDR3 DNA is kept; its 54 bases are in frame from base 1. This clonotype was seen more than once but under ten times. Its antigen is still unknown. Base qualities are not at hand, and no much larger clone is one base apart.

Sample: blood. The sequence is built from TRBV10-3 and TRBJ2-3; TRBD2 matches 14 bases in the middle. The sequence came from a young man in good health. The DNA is TGTGCCATCAGTGAGCCGACGACTAGCGGGGGGGACACAGATACGCAGTATTTT. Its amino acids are CAISEPTTSGGDTDTQYF.